The present T cell receptor (beta chain) was sequenced within a study of Ad26.COV2.S vaccination and SARS-CoV-2 variants. The treatment: around 19 received Ad26.COV2.S at low or high dose, single or two shots; roughly five received placebo; per-sample allocation not given. The samples date from day 63 after the first vaccine or placebo injection. Only in-frame clones appear in the TCRdb table, and some are missing; sequencing was by immunoSEQ multiplex PCR. The table includes a few hundred thousand clones, around nine tenths detected once. The CDR3 totals 15 residues. Trimming removed 5 bases at V and 0 bases at J, with 14 bases between. Germline lookup yields CDR1 SGHNT and CDR2 YENEEA. Study results and caveats: Analyses that measured TCR breadth and depth may have underestimated total T cell responses.

As for this clone: Its antigen is not identified.

This chain uses TRBV11-3 with TRBJ2-7, with D maybe TRBD1 (5 bases). The TCR originated in a person between 18 and 65 years old who received the Ad26.COV2.S COVID-19 vaccine or a placebo. This specimen consisted of peripheral blood, obtained in a trial of Ad26.COV2.S vaccine versus placebo. CDR3: CASSRLGQNSYEQYF. For the CDR3, the DNA is TGTGCCAGCAGCCGCTTGGGGCAGAACTCCTACGAGCAGTACTTC.